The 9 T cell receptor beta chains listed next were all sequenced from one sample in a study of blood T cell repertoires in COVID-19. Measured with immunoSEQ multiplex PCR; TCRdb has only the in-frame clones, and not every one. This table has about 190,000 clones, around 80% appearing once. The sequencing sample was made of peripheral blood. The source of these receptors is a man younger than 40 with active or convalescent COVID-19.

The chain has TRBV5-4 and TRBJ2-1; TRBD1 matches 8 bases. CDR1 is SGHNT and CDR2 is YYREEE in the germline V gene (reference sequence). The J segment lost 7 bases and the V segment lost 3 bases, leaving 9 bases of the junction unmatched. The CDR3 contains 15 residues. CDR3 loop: CASSSSGTGWNEQFF. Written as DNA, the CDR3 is TGTGCCAGCAGCTCGTCCGGGACAGGATGGAATGAGCAGTTCTTC. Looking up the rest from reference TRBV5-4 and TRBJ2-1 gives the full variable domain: ETGVTQSPTHLIKTRGQQVTLRCSSQSGHNTVSWYQQALGQGPQFIFQYYREEENGRGNFPPRFSGLQFPNYSSELNVNALELDDSALYLCASSSSGTGWNEQFFGPGTRLTVL.

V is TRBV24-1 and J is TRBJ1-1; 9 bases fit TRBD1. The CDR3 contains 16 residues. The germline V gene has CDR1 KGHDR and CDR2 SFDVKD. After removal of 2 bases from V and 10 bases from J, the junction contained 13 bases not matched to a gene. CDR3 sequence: CATSDSPGTGIAAAFF. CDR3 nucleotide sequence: TGTGCCACCAGTGATTCCCCCGGGACAGGGATTGCAGCAGCTTTCTTT.

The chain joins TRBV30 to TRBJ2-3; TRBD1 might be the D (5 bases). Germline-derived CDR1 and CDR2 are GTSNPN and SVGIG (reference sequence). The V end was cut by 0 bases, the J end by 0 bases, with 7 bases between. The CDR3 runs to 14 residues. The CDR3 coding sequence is TGTGCCTGGAGTGTAAAGGGGAGCACAGATACGCAGTATTTT. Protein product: CAWSVKGSTDTQYF. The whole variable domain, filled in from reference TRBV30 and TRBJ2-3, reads SQTIHQWPATLVQPVGSPLSLECTVEGTSNPNLYWYRQAAGRGLQLLFYSVGIGQISSEVPQNLSASRPQDRQFILSSKKLLLSDSGFYLCAWSVKGSTDTQYFGPGTRLTVL.

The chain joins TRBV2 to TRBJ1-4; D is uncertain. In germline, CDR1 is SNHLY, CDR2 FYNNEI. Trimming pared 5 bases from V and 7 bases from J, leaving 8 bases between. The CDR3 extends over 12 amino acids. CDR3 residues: CASSNGREKLFF. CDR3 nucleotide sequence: TGTGCCAGCAGTAATGGGCGTGAAAAACTGTTTTTT.

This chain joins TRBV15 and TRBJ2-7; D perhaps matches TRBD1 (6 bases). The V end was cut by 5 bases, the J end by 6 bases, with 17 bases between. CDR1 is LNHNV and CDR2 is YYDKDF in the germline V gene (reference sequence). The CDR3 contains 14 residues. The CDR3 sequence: CATSARDMISEQYV. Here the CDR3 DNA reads TGTGCCACCAGCGCCAGGGACATGATTTCCGAGCAGTACGTC.

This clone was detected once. CDR3 in amino acids: CASTPERPVQFEAFF. As DNA, the CDR3 is TGTGCCAGCACCCCGGAGCGGCCAGTCCAGTTCGAAGCTTTCTTT. This chain joins TRBV25-1 and TRBJ1-1; unclear D gene. V lost 7 bases to trimming and J lost 8 bases, with 23 bases between them. This CDR3 has 15 amino acids. CDR1 and CDR2 (germline): MGHDK, SYGVNS.

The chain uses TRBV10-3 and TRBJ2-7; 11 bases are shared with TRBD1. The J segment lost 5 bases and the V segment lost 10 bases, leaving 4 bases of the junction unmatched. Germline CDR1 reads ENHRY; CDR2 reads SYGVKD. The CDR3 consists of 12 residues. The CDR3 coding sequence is TGTGCCACGGGACAGGGGGGGCACGAGCAGTACTTC. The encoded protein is CATGQGGHEQYF.

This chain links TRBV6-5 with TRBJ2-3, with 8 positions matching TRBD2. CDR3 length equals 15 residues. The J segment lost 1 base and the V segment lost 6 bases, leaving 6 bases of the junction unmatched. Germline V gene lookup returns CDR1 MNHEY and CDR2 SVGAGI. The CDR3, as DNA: TGTGCCAGCAGGAGCGGGGGAGCCGGCACAGATACGCAGTATTTT. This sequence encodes CASRSGGAGTDTQYF.

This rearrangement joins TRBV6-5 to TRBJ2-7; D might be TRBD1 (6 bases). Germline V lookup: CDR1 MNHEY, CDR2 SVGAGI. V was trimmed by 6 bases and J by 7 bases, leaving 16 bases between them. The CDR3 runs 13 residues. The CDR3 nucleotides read TGTGCCAGCAGCTCCGACAGGTTGGGGGAGCAGTACGTC. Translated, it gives CASSSDRLGEQYV.